The clone carrying this T cell receptor (beta chain) showed up many times. The antigen remains undetermined. These data originate in a study of CD8 T cells in ankylosing spondylitis. By quantitative 5'-RACE with molecular barcodes, the TCR beta libraries were made. MiXCR, run by TCRdb on the 5' RACE reads, gives a single entry per CDR3 protein. The table has about 480,000 distinct CDR3 sequences, under 20% seen once. V trimming: 4 bases; J trimming: 4 bases; junction bases outside the gene matches: 4. CDR1 and CDR2 (germline): MGHRA, YSYEKL. CDR3 size: 14 residues. The study, taken as a whole, reports: Prior literature has documented some motif variants in synovial fluid and blood from reactive arthritis. Relatively scarce in peripheral blood, disease-linked clones were CD8+. Matched synovial fluid from ankylosing spondylitis patients was reported to be enriched for disease-linked clones. Ankylosing spondylitis blood seemed to carry a telltale TCR beta motif made of under ten highly homologous variants.

Sequenced sample: blood, either unsorted or a sorted T cell fraction (not recorded which). The V gene is TRBV4-1, the J gene TRBJ2-1; 7 nucleotides agree with TRBD2. This receptor was identified in a male donor with ankylosing spondylitis. The CDR3 loop is CASSREGTYNEQFF. CDR3 DNA: TGCGCCAGCAGCCGGGAGGGGACTTACAATGAGCAGTTCTTC.